This TCR beta chain was observed in a study of shared clonotypes between healthy human individuals. CD4+ cell separation produced CD45RA+ naive and CD45RA-negative memory subsets. The study ran the assay at deep level. Libraries were prepared by immunoSEQ multiplex PCR; TCRdb keeps only in-frame clonotypes and omits some of them. This table holds about 1.1 million clones, 75% to 85% found once. V shed 5 bases and J 2 bases; nucleotides not matched to a gene: 5. This CDR3 comprises 14 residues. CDR1 is LNHDA, CDR2 SQIVND, per germline (reference sequence). This clonotype was obtained from a man aged 18 to 29 in good health. Some clones in this sample may be carry-over from other donors' samples. Material: memory CD4+ T cells from PBMCs. The subset is: CD45RA-negative fraction. The rearrangement links TRBV19 to TRBJ2-5; 7 bases align to TRBD2. This CDR3 is CASSGSGGQETQYF. The CDR3 DNA sequence: TGTGCCAGTAGTGGTTCCGGGGGGCAAGAGACCCAGTACTTC.